The sequence of this T cell receptor beta chain was determined in a study of regulatory T cells in long-lasting Graves disease. Noted time point: newly diagnosed GD, antithyroid drugs for less than 3 months. PBMC-extracted RNA yielded the TCR library. EDTA tubes received about 10 milliliters of collected peripheral blood. Investigators prepared the TCR beta libraries by applying iRepertoire HTBI primers and Arm-PCR of CDR3 regions. Via MiXCR, TCRdb re-called the multiplex PCR reads, giving one row per CDR3 protein. The sample shows 500,000 to 700,000 distinct CDR3 sequences, 15% to 20% of them seen only once. A further study also used this sample, focusing on T cells in Graves' hyperthyroidism and ophthalmopathy. From that study: Stability of Graves' hyperthyroidism was defined as absent ophthalmopathy progression within 18 months. Primed by the HTBI set, a first-round RT-PCR was run on the TCR CDR3.

This TCR was sampled from a woman aged 30 to 39 with Graves disease. Here the sequenced sample was peripheral blood mononuclear cells (PBMCs), taken at new diagnosis, from a patient treated with antithyroid drugs.

DNA for the CDR3: TGTGCCAGCAGCCCTTTAGCTTGGGAGGTCGACAATGAGCAGTTCTTC. Residues: CASSPLAWEVDNEQFF. This chain links TRBV28 with TRBJ2-1; TRBD2 is a possible D gene (6 bases). Trimming pared 6 bases from V and 5 bases from J, leaving 20 bases between. CDR3 size: 16 residues. The germline V gene has CDR1 MDHEN and CDR2 SYDVKM.